A selection of T cell receptor beta chains follows, all from one sample in a study of Siglec-9 on CD8 T cells in melanoma. Clones were read by immunoSEQ multiplex PCR, and TCRdb kept only the in-frame ones, dropping some. Altogether almost 30,000 clones are present, less than 85% being singletons, with the ten largest covering 5.5% to 7.5%. Sample: Siglec-9- CD8+ T cells sorted from blood. The receptors derive from a human donor in good health. Both conserved end residues are part of each CDR3. D genes are given only for firm matches. A clone size is listed for some rows: how often the clone was seen (once, few, many), or a class if it is expanded.

J gene	D gene	V gene	clone size	CDR3 protein	CDR3 DNA
TRBJ1-1	.	TRBV27	once	CASSLRGGTEAFF	TGTGCCAGCAGTTTAAGAGGGGGCACTGAAGCTTTCTTT
TRBJ1-6	.	TRBV21-1	.	CASRTKGVNRANSPLHF	TGTGCCAGCAGAACTAAAGGGGTTAACAGGGCGAATTCACCCCTCCACTTT
TRBJ2-5	TRBD1	TRBV9	once	CASSVKTGKQETQYF	TGTGCCAGCAGCGTAAAGACAGGGAAACAAGAGACCCAGTACTTC
TRBJ1-1	TRBD1	TRBV27	.	CASSPPSGTGKRAFF	TGTGCCAGCAGTCCGCCTTCCGGGACAGGGAAGCGAGCTTTCTTT
TRBJ1-5	.	TRBV4-1	few	CASSQDAAGGYQPQHF	TGCGCCAGCAGCCAAGACGCGGCCGGAGGCTATCAGCCCCAGCATTTT
TRBJ1-1	.	TRBV13	few	CASSLLGQGLNTEAFF	TGTGCCAGCAGCTTATTGGGACAAGGGTTGAACACTGAAGCTTTCTTT
TRBJ2-1	.	TRBV13	once	CASSLVSYLYNEQFF	TGTGCCAGCAGCTTAGTTTCCTATCTCTACAATGAGCAGTTCTTC
TRBJ2-7	.	TRBV6-1	.	CASSESVLFPWEQYF	TGTGCCAGCAGTGAATCTGTACTCTTCCCATGGGAGCAGTACTTT
TRBJ2-5	.	TRBV10-2	.	CASSESISGETQYF	TGCGCCAGCAGTGAGTCGATTAGTGGGGAGACCCAGTACTTC
TRBJ2-7	.	TRBV18	.	CASSPGGEQYF	TGTGCCAGCTCACCAGGGGGCGAGCAGTACTTC
TRBJ2-1	.	TRBV2	.	CASGQGEQFF	TGTGCCAGCGGGCAGGGGGAGCAGTTCTTC
TRBJ2-1	TRBD1	TRBV2	.	CASSGWTGERNEQFF	TGTGCCAGCAGTGGATGGACAGGGGAGAGAAATGAGCAGTTCTTC
TRBJ1-1	.	TRBV5-8	.	CASSLGRGTEAFF	TGTGCCAGCAGCTTGGGGCGGGGTACTGAAGCTTTCTTT
TRBJ1-2	.	TRBV10-3	.	CAISAPGEPGYTF	TGTGCCATCAGTGCTCCGGGGGAGCCTGGCTACACCTTC
TRBJ1-6	.	TRBV25-1	once	CASSEGTINSPLHF	TGTGCCAGCAGTGAAGGGACCATCAATTCACCCCTCCACTTT
TRBJ1-2	.	TRBV21-1	.	CASSKRQGADGYTF	TGTGCCAGCAGCAAGAGACAGGGGGCTGACGGCTACACCTTC
TRBJ2-7	.	TRBV7-8	.	CASRRRDDPPYEQYF	TGTGCCAGCAGACGACGCGACGACCCACCCTACGAGCAGTACTTC
TRBJ1-1	.	TRBV27	.	CASSLGTNTEAFF	TGTGCCAGCAGTTTAGGGACGAACACCGAAGCTTTCTTT
TRBJ1-2	.	TRBV5-1	.	CASSTTGTVNYGYTF	TGCGCCAGCAGCACCACCGGGACGGTCAACTATGGCTACACCTTC
TRBJ2-1	.	TRBV10-3	.	CAISEPAYNEQFF	TGTGCCATCAGTGAGCCAGCTTACAATGAGCAGTTCTTC
TRBJ2-5	TRBD2	TRBV7-9	.	CASSFATSEYQETQYF	TGTGCCAGCAGCTTCGCCACTAGCGAGTACCAAGAGACCCAGTACTTC
TRBJ1-1	.	TRBV6-5	few	CASSRPGNTEAFF	TGTGCCAGCAGTCGGCCAGGGAACACTGAAGCTTTCTTT
TRBJ2-2	.	TRBV5-1	.	CASSLRVTGELFF	TGCGCCAGCAGCTTACGGGTCACCGGGGAGCTGTTTTTT
TRBJ2-1	.	TRBV14	.	CASSYDRGPYNEQFF	TGTGCCAGCAGCTACGACCGGGGCCCCTACAATGAGCAGTTCTTC
TRBJ2-3	TRBD1	TRBV11-3	.	CASSLTGGRGTDTQYF	TGTGCCAGCAGCTTGACAGGGGGCAGGGGCACAGATACGCAGTATTTT
TRBJ2-1	TRBD2	TRBV11-2	.	CASSFAGVVNNEQFF	TGTGCCAGCAGCTTCGCGGGAGTCGTAAACAATGAGCAGTTCTTC
TRBJ2-7	.	TRBV27	once	CASSFRVGYEQYF	TGTGCCAGCAGTTTCCGTGTCGGCTACGAGCAGTACTTC
TRBJ2-7	TRBD1	TRBV30	once	CAWSAQGTYEQYF	TGTGCCTGGAGTGCACAGGGGACCTACGAGCAGTACTTC
TRBJ1-1	.	TRBV7-9	.	CASSGDPNEAFF	TGTGCCAGCAGCGGGGACCCCAATGAAGCTTTCTTT
TRBJ2-2	.	TRBV5-4	.	CASSSKIGELFF	TGTGCCAGCAGCTCGAAAATTGGGGAGCTGTTTTTT
TRBJ1-5	.	TRBV6-5	.	CASSYGGSNQPQHF	TGTGCCAGCAGTTACGGCGGTAGCAATCAGCCCCAGCATTTT
TRBJ2-7	TRBD2	TRBV18	once	CASSPKGRTSGGNSYEQYF	TGTGCCAGCTCACCGAAAGGACGGACTAGCGGGGGAAACTCCTACGAGCAGTACTTC
TRBJ2-3	.	TRBV9	.	CASSVEGPRDTQYF	TGTGCCAGCAGCGTAGAGGGACCTAGGGATACGCAGTATTTT
TRBJ2-7	TRBD1	TRBV4-1	.	CASSPRTGEVYEQYF	TGCGCCAGCAGCCCTAGGACAGGGGAGGTATACGAGCAGTACTTC
TRBJ1-2	.	TRBV12-5	.	CASGRSDDFNYGYTF	TGTGCTAGTGGCCGATCGGACGACTTTAACTATGGCTACACCTTC
TRBJ2-2	TRBD1	TRBV9	.	CASSPGGMDGELFF	TGTGCCAGCTCCCCAGGGGGTATGGACGGGGAGCTGTTTTTT
TRBJ2-6	.	TRBV27	.	CASSLSGANVLTF	TGTGCCAGCAGTTTATCTGGGGCCAACGTCCTGACTTTC